Each of the 5 T cell receptor beta chains below was sequenced from the same sample in a study of CD8 T cells in ankylosing spondylitis. TCRdb re-analysed the 5' RACE reads in MiXCR, keeping a single row per CDR3 protein. The top ten hold around 32% of the sample, which has 250,000 to 300,000 distinct CDR3 sequences, roughly 18% seen once. Material for sequencing was blood, either unsorted or a sorted T cell fraction (not recorded which). The source is a male donor with ankylosing spondylitis or in good health (not recorded which).

This clonotype was counted a few times. V gene TRBV7-9 combines with J gene TRBJ2-1; D not certain. Trimming stripped 2 bases from V and 6 bases from J, with 11 bases between. This CDR3 spans 14 amino acids. From germline, CDR1 is SEHNR and CDR2 FQNEAQ (reference sequence). The CDR3 DNA sequence: TGTGCCAGCAGCTTATACACGGACGGCAATGAGCAGTTCTTC. Translated, it gives CASSLYTDGNEQFF.

This rearrangement joins TRBV7-8 to TRBJ2-1; 11 bases align to TRBD2. The CDR3 contains 15 residues. Germline assignment: CDR1 SGHVS and CDR2 FQNEAQ. With 5 bases clipped from V and 7 bases from J, the junction kept 7 bases outside the gene matches. The CDR3 nucleotides read TGTGCCAGCAGCGGTAGCGGGAGGGCTTCGAATGAGCAGTTCTTC. It translates to CASSGSGRASNEQFF.

This clonotype was detected a few times. The chain has TRBV4-3 and TRBJ2-1; D not certain. The ends were cut back, 0 bases at V and 0 bases at J, with 12 bases in the middle. Looked up from germline, CDR1 is LGHNA and CDR2 is YSLEER. The CDR3 extends over 17 amino acids. The CDR3 bases are TGCGCCAGCAGCCAAGATCCCGGCCAAAGCTCCTACAATGAGCAGTTCTTC. Translation: CASSQDPGQSSYNEQFF.

The V and J genes are TRBV3-1 and TRBJ2-1, with D possibly being TRBD2 (6 bases). Germline V CDR1 and CDR2: LGHDT, YNNKEL (reference sequence). CDR3 size: 16 residues. The ends were cut back, 0 bases at V and 1 base at J, with 10 bases in the middle. CDR3 amino acids: CASSQDREKSYNEQFF. CDR3 bases: TGTGCCAGCAGCCAAGATCGGGAGAAATCCTACAATGAGCAGTTCTTC.

In this sample, this clonotype turned up a few times. CDR3 coding DNA: TGTGCCAGCAGCTTGGAGATGGGGTTTGGATACAATGAGCAGTTCTTC. It codes for CASSLEMGFGYNEQFF. The chain recombines TRBV5-5 with TRBJ2-1; D unresolved. Germline CDR1 SGHKS, CDR2 YYEKEE (reference sequence). Trimming took off 0 bases at V and 4 bases at J, with 14 bases between the two ends. This CDR3 spans 16 amino acids.